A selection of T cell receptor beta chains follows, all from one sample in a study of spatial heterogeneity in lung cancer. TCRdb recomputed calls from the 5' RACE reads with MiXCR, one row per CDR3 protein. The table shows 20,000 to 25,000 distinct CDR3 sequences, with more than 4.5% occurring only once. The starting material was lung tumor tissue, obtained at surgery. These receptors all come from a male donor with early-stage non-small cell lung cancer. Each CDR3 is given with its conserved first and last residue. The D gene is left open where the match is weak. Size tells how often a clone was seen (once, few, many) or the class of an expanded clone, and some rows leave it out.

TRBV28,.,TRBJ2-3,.,CASGKYTQYF,TGTGCCAGTGGAAAATATACGCAGTATTTT
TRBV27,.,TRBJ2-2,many,CASSSWPGELFF,TGTGCCAGCAGTTCTTGGCCCGGGGAGCTGTTTTTT
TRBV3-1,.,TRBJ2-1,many,CASSQEGAQGGQFF,TGTGCCAGCAGCCAAGAGGGGGCACAGGGAGGGCAGTTCTTC
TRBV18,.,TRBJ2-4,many,CASSLPNIQYF,TGTGCCAGCTCCCTCCCAAACATTCAGTACTTC
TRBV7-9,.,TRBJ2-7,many,CASSPRSAVLSYEQYF,TGTGCCAGCAGCCCTCGTTCAGCGGTGCTATCCTACGAGCAGTACTTC
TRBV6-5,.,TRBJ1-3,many,CASSPQGGNTIYF,TGTGCCAGCAGTCCACAGGGAGGAAACACCATATATTTT
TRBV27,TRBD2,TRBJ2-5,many,CASSPTREKETQYF,TGTGCCAGCTCGCCTACGCGGGAGAAGGAGACCCAGTACTTC
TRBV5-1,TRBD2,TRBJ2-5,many,CASSLGSSGRETQYF,TGCGCCAGCAGCTTGGGCTCTAGCGGGAGAGAGACCCAGTACTTC
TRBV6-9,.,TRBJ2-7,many,CSQWGEQYF,TGTTCGCAGTGGGGCGAGCAGTACTTC
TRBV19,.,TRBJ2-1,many,CASSTPWGEQFF,TGTGCCAGTAGTACCCCGTGGGGTGAGCAGTTCTTC
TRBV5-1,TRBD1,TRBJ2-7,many,CASSLAVQDRVHEQYF,TGCGCCAGCAGCTTGGCGGTTCAGGACAGGGTCCACGAGCAGTACTTC
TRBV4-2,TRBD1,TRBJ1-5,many,CASSQPGQGYQPQHF,TGTGCCAGCAGCCAACCGGGACAGGGTTATCAGCCCCAGCATTTT
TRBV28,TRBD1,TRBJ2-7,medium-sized,CASSPRDRPWHEQYF,TGTGCCAGCAGTCCTAGGGACAGACCTTGGCACGAGCAGTACTTC
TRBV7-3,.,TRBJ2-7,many,CASSPNHSGLYEQYF,TGTGCCAGCAGCCCCAACCACAGCGGTCTCTACGAGCAGTACTTC
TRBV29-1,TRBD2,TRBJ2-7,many,CSVEDRQTSGPYEQYF,TGCAGCGTTGAAGATCGGCAGACTAGCGGACCCTACGAGCAGTACTTC
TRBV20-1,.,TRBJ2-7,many,CSTTQHRSFSYEQYF,TGCAGTACCACCCAACATCGGTCCTTCTCCTACGAGCAGTACTTC
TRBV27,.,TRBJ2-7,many,CATRSPHIHEQYF,TGTGCCACCCGTTCCCCCCATATTCACGAGCAGTACTTC
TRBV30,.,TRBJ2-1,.,CAWSQGSSYNEQFF,TGTGCCTGGAGCCAGGGGAGCTCCTACAATGAGCAGTTCTTC
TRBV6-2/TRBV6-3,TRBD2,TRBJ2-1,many,CASSPGLAGWEQFF,TGTGCCAGCAGCCCGGGACTAGCTGGGTGGGAGCAGTTCTTC
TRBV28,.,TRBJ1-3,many,CASSPTVSGNTIYF,TGTGCCAGCAGTCCGACAGTCTCTGGAAACACCATATATTTT
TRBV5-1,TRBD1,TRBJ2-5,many,CASSPDRGDETQYF,TGCGCCAGCAGCCCCGACAGGGGAGACGAGACCCAGTACTTC
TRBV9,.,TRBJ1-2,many,CASSVEGGLDGYTF,TGTGCCAGCAGCGTAGAAGGGGGTTTGGATGGCTACACCTTC
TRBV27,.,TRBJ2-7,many,CASRLRGRAGAPYEQYF,TGTGCCAGCCGATTAAGGGGCCGGGCAGGGGCACCCTACGAGCAGTACTTC
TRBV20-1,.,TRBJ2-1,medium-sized,CSASGAHNEQFF,TGCAGTGCCAGCGGAGCTCACAATGAGCAGTTCTTC
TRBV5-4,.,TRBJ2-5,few,CASSSAVVQETQYF,TGTGCCAGCAGCTCCGCGGTAGTACAAGAGACCCAGTACTTC
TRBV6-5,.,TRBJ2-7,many,CASSYSSNTPSYEQYF,TGTGCCAGCAGTTACTCCTCAAATACCCCCTCCTACGAGCAGTACTTC
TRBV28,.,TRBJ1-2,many,CASRVSSGRRSSYGYTF,TGTGCCAGCCGGGTGTCCTCCGGCCGGCGGAGCAGCTATGGCTACACCTTC
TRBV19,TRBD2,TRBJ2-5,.,CASNGLGRGDQETQYF,TGTGCCAGTAATGGGTTGGGGAGGGGAGACCAAGAGACCCAGTACTTC
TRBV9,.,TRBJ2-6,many,CASSVDSGANVLTF,TGTGCCAGCAGCGTAGACTCTGGGGCCAACGTCCTGACTTTC
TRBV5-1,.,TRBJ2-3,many,CASNPGQFVTDTQYF,TGCGCCAGCAACCCTGGACAGTTCGTCACAGATACGCAGTATTTT
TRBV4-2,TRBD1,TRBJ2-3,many,CASSVRDRPADTQYF,TGTGCCAGCAGCGTCCGGGACAGGCCCGCAGATACGCAGTATTTT
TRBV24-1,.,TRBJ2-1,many,CATSDPSRGPNEQFF,TGTGCCACCAGTGACCCTAGTCGGGGTCCGAATGAGCAGTTCTTC
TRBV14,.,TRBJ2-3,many,CASSQDPFTDTQYF,TGTGCCAGCAGCCAAGATCCCTTCACAGATACGCAGTATTTT
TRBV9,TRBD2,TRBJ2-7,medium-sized,CASSVGDGLAAFYEQYF,TGTGCCAGCAGCGTTGGGGACGGACTAGCGGCCTTCTACGAGCAGTACTTC
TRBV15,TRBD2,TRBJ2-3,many,CATSRVPGLATDTQYF,TGTGCCACCAGCAGAGTCCCTGGACTAGCGACAGATACGCAGTATTTT
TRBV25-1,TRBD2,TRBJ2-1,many,CASSEAGTRNHEQFF,TGTGCCAGCAGTGAGGCCGGGACTAGAAATCATGAGCAGTTCTTC
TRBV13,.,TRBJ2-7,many,CASSLRRSRYEQYF,TGTGCCAGCAGCTTAAGGCGGTCCCGTTACGAGCAGTACTTC
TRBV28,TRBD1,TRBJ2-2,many,CASMGQGNTGELFF,TGTGCCAGCATGGGACAGGGCAACACCGGGGAGCTGTTTTTT
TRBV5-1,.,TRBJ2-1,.,CASSLALYHEQFF,TGCGCCAGCAGCTTGGCCCTCTACCATGAGCAGTTCTTC
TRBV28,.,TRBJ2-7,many,CASSLLSGSSYEQYF,TGTGCCAGCAGTTTATTAAGTGGGTCCTCCTACGAGCAGTACTTC
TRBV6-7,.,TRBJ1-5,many,CASSYSQPQHF,TGTGCCAGCAGTTACTCGCAGCCCCAGCATTTT
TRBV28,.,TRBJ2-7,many,CASSFRGGLREQYF,TGTGCCAGCAGTTTCAGGGGGGGCCTACGCGAGCAGTACTTC
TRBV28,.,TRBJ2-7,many,CASRGALAGVGLEQYF,TGTGCCAGCAGGGGGGCCCTTGCGGGAGTCGGTCTCGAGCAGTACTTC
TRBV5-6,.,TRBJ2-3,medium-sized,CASSQGQTGTDTQYF,TGTGCCAGCAGCCAGGGGCAGACAGGAACAGATACGCAGTATTTT
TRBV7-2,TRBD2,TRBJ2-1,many,CASTRTSGPWQFF,TGTGCCAGCACTCGGACTAGCGGGCCTTGGCAGTTCTTC
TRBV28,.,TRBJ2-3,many,CASQRTARTDTQYF,TGTGCCAGTCAACGTACCGCTCGGACAGATACGCAGTATTTT
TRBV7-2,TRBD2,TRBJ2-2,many,CASRTSVTGELFF,TGTGCCAGCCGGACTAGCGTCACCGGGGAGCTGTTTTTT
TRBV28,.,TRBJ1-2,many,CASLQFIGAYGYTF,TGTGCCAGCCTGCAGTTTATTGGGGCCTATGGCTACACCTTC
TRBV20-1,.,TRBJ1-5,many,CSARDRVRGYYQPQHF,TGCAGTGCTAGAGATAGGGTCCGAGGGTATTATCAGCCCCAGCATTTT
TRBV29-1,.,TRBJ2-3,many,CSVEDRGTDTQYF,TGCAGCGTTGAAGATCGTGGCACAGATACGCAGTATTTT
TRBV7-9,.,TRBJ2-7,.,CASSLDVYELYF,TGTGCCAGCAGCTTAGATGTCTACGAGCTGTACTTC
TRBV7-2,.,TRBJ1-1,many,CASSLTTPGGKAFF,TGTGCCAGCAGCTTAACAACCCCGGGGGGGAAAGCTTTCTTT
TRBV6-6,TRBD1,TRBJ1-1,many,CASRATGGTEAFF,TGTGCCAGCAGAGCCACAGGGGGCACTGAAGCTTTCTTT
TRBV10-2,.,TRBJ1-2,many,CASSAIGLVYYYTF,TGCGCCAGCAGTGCCATTGGACTAGTTTACTACTACACCTTC
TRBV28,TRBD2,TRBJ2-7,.,CASSLAGGYEQYF,TGTGCCAGCAGTTTAGCGGGAGGCTACGAGCAGTACTTC
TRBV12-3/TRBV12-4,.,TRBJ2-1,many,CASSFVPDAYNEQFF,TGTGCCAGCAGTTTTGTGCCCGATGCCTACAATGAGCAGTTCTTC
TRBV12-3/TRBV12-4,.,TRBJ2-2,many,CASSLGDYTGELFF,TGTGCCAGCAGTTTGGGGGATTACACCGGGGAGCTGTTTTTT
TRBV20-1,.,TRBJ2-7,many,CSARGQGNYEQYF,TGCAGTGCTAGGGGGCAGGGGAACTACGAGCAGTACTTC